These T cell receptor beta chains were read from a single sample in a study of neurological immune-mediated disorders. One entry per CDR3 protein, called by TCRdb with MiXCR from the 5' RACE reads. The repertoire holds 55,000 to 70,000 distinct CDR3 sequences, with about 10% as singletons. The sequenced material came from PBMCs. All receptors come from a man aged 55 to 70 in good health. Both conserved end residues are part of each CDR3. The order of the fields is clone size, V gene, J gene, D gene, CDR3 protein, CDR3 DNA. A D gene is named only where the DNA matches it firmly. The size entry is marked missing in some rows and otherwise reads once, few, many or a size class.

many	TRBV20-1	TRBJ2-7	TRBD2	CSAATSGGSLSYEQYF	TGCAGTGCTGCCACTAGCGGGGGGTCACTGTCCTACGAGCAGTACTTC
-	TRBV3-1	TRBJ1-6	-	CASSQNPGANSPLHF	TGTGCCAGCAGCCAGAACCCAGGGGCCAATTCACCCCTCCACTTT
many	TRBV20-1	TRBJ2-3	-	CSAPGGSARDTQYF	TGCAGTGCTCCCGGGGGTTCGGCGAGGGATACGCAGTATTTT
many	TRBV6-5	TRBJ1-1	-	CASSYSRTLMNTEAFF	TGTGCCAGCAGTTACTCGAGGACCTTAATGAACACTGAAGCTTTCTTT
many	TRBV7-2	TRBJ2-7	-	CASSLAGAYEQYF	TGTGCCAGCAGCTTAGCAGGGGCGTACGAGCAGTACTTC
few	TRBV5-1	TRBJ2-5	TRBD2	CASSYPPSGEETQYF	TGCGCCAGCAGCTACCCTCCTAGCGGGGAAGAGACCCAGTACTTC
many	TRBV21-1	TRBJ1-2	-	CASSTGKDNYGYTF	TGTGCCAGCAGCACTGGAAAAGATAACTATGGCTACACCTTC
many	TRBV6-6	TRBJ2-7	TRBD1	CASSSQGTGYYEQYF	TGTGCCAGCAGTTCTCAGGGGACAGGCTACTACGAGCAGTACTTC
-	TRBV27	TRBJ2-7	-	CASSLTGSRQYEQYF	TGTGCCAGCAGTTTAACAGGGAGTCGTCAGTACGAGCAGTACTTC
many	TRBV7-9	TRBJ1-1	-	CASSHPVNREGTEAFF	TGTGCCAGCAGCCACCCAGTAAACAGGGAGGGCACTGAAGCTTTCTTT
many	TRBV7-2	TRBJ1-2	TRBD1	CASRSGGGSNYGYTF	TGTGCCAGCAGATCAGGGGGGGGCAGTAACTATGGCTACACCTTC
-	TRBV20-1	TRBJ2-7	TRBD1	CSAPRQGHYEHYF	TGCAGTGCTCCCAGACAGGGTCATTACGAGCACTACTTC
-	TRBV6-5	TRBJ2-7	-	CASSYSTVSEQYF	TGTGCCAGCAGTTACTCGACAGTATCCGAGCAGTACTTC
many	TRBV7-2	TRBJ1-1	-	CASSLAQGSGEAFF	TGTGCCAGCAGCTTAGCTCAGGGATCGGGTGAAGCTTTCTTT
many	TRBV2	TRBJ1-1	-	CASSEGGWQNTEAFF	TGTGCCAGCAGTGAAGGGGGTTGGCAGAACACTGAAGCTTTCTTT
many	TRBV4-1	TRBJ1-1	-	CASSQDEGTNTEAFF	TGCGCCAGCAGCCAAGATGAGGGGACGAACACTGAAGCTTTCTTT
many	TRBV7-2	TRBJ2-3	-	CASSLEAASTDTQYF	TGTGCCAGCAGCTTAGAGGCAGCCAGCACAGATACGCAGTATTTT
many	TRBV7-9	TRBJ2-7	-	CASSPPRATESYEQYF	TGTGCCAGCAGCCCTCCTCGGGCGACAGAATCCTACGAGCAGTACTTC
many	TRBV5-1	TRBJ1-1	TRBD1	CASRGQGYSTEAFF	TGCGCCAGCAGGGGACAGGGGTATTCCACTGAAGCTTTCTTT
-	TRBV9	TRBJ2-7	-	CASRPPWGADYEQYF	TGCGCCAGCAGACCGCCGTGGGGGGCTGATTACGAGCAGTACTTC
many	TRBV10-3	TRBJ2-2	-	CAISPQVLMGELFF	TGTGCCATCAGTCCACAGGTTTTAATGGGGGAGCTGTTTTTT
many	TRBV18	TRBJ2-2	-	CASSLGNTGELFF	TGTGCCAGCTCACTTGGAAACACCGGGGAGCTGTTTTTT
many	TRBV5-1	TRBJ2-2	-	CASSLYPGAAGELFF	TGCGCCAGCAGCTTGTACCCGGGGGCGGCCGGGGAGCTGTTTTTT
many	TRBV20-1	TRBJ1-1	TRBD1	CSAVDRANTEAFF	TGCAGTGCTGTAGACAGGGCGAACACTGAAGCTTTCTTT
-	TRBV20-1	TRBJ1-2	-	CSARPRTNPSGYTF	TGCAGTGCTAGACCGCGCACAAACCCGAGTGGCTACACCTTC
many	TRBV5-1	TRBJ2-1	TRBD2	CASSLDPGGYNEQFF	TGCGCCAGCAGCTTGGACCCCGGGGGGTACAATGAGCAGTTCTTC
many	TRBV20-1	TRBJ2-7	TRBD1	CSARTGGQGKYEQYF	TGCAGTGCCCGAACCGGAGGACAGGGTAAATACGAGCAGTACTTC
many	TRBV6-5	TRBJ1-1	-	CASKLTGRRDTEAFF	TGTGCCAGCAAACTAACAGGGAGAAGGGACACTGAAGCTTTCTTT
many	TRBV7-2	TRBJ2-2	TRBD1	CASSSRDRDTGELFF	TGTGCCAGCAGCTCCCGGGACAGGGACACCGGGGAGCTGTTTTTT
many	TRBV6-5	TRBJ2-3	-	CATLMYGGNTDTQYF	TGTGCCACCTTAATGTACGGGGGCAACACAGATACGCAGTATTTT
many	TRBV3-1	TRBJ1-6	-	CASSPRGLRSPLHF	TGTGCCAGCAGCCCCCGGGGCTTACGTTCACCCCTCCACTTT